This TCR beta chain was documented in a study of T cell repertoires in cytomegalovirus infection. The wider study: Recently identified HLA-C-restricted and well-studied HLA-B-restricted CMV epitopes were used. Public TCR beta signatures indicated both CMV infection and matching HLA type. Study observations and caveats: Based on cumulative public TCR beta family frequency, carriers of CMV plus the relevant HLA were identified. The response measured ex vivo was dominated by TCR beta clonotypes (HLA-C-restricted and CMV-specific).

Turning to this clonotype: Its antigen is as yet unknown.

The germline CDR1 and CDR2 sequences are KGHSH and LQKENI. The CDR3 is made up of 14 amino acids. V gave up 3 bases and J gave up 8 bases; unmatched junction bases: 0. TCRdb re-called the reads with MiXCR, one entry per CDR3 protein. The sample has some 270,000 distinct CDR3 sequences; approximately 22% are singletons. This chain connects TRBV18 to TRBJ2-4; 14 nucleotides match TRBD2. The TCR comes from a human donor in good health (CMV status not recorded). Some clones in this sample may be carry-over from other donors' samples. The sample consisted of cultured PBMCs, taken from culture after CMV antigen stimulation. CDR3 coding DNA: TGTGCCAGCTCACCGACTAGCGGGAGGGACATTCAGTACTTC. Translated: CASSPTSGRDIQYF.